Described below is a single T cell receptor beta chain sequence and its context. The antigen is undetermined. Construction of the TCRbeta library involved unique molecular identifiers. TCRdb fed the PCR reads into MiXCR, producing one record per CDR3 protein. The table shows roughly 100,000 distinct CDR3 sequences, with under 9% occurring only once. The sample belongs to a study of T-cell reconstitution after alpha-beta-depleted transplantation in children. The germline CDR1 and CDR2 sequences are KGHSH and LQKENI. The CDR3 is 14 amino acids. Trimming pared 5 bases from V and 0 bases from J, leaving 10 bases between. General study results and limits: Among T cells one year after transplant, newly produced cells accounted for most counts and diversity. There were reportedly several hundred expanded graft clones from which alpha-beta T cells came about two months after transplant. Surviving recipient T cells and intrathymic progenitors accounted for some patients' high TCRbeta diversity at day 60.

This sequence was found in a boy younger than 10 with acute lymphoblastic leukemia, due to receive a stem cell transplant. The rearrangement uses TRBV18 and TRBJ1-2; D might be TRBD1 (5 bases). The starting material was PBMCs, obtained before TCRalphabeta/CD19-depleted stem cell transplant. This CDR3 is CASSRQQANYGYTF. As DNA, the CDR3 is TGTGCCAGCTCAAGACAACAGGCTAACTATGGCTACACCTTC.